The source of this T cell receptor beta chain is a study of cytomegalovirus exposure and HLA in healthy donors (dated by TCRdb to 2016 to 2017). At the level of the whole study: An earlier analysis of fewer than 750 of the donors reported about 280 Gb of sequence data and 117 million unique TCR beta sequences obtained from about 179 million T cells. Besides the first cohort of around 700 subjects, a separate validation cohort made up of over a hundred different subjects was used. Four or five DR-DQ haplotypes were handled as single units for association and clustering, since linkage in the cohort was strong. Among the roughly 390 genotyped donors, under 90% belonged to the genetic ancestry cluster associated with self-reported Caucasian donors. Among under 450 genotyped donors of the cohort, an average of approximately 240,000 unique TCR beta nucleotide sequences were sequenced per donor, around 18% of them non-productive. Using immunosequencing, the study profiled T cell repertoires from 500 to 800 subjects and related those repertoires to cytomegalovirus serostatus. Rather than drawing on any new phenotypic data, the later analysis identified candidate immune exposures from TCR beta sequences and the way those sequences occurred across donors. Every discovery cohort repertoire had been produced on one sequencing platform. In a later genetic analysis, genome-wide SNP genotypes for about three fifths of the roughly 670 donors were used, and that subset was treated as a discovery cohort. Roughly 300 gigabases of sequencing data and tens of millions of unique TCR sequences were included in an early release covering 500 to 750 HLA-typed donors. A later analysis re-analyzed previously published TCR beta repertoires from 550 to 700 donors and added high-resolution HLA genotyping to study TCR occurrence patterns. An earlier analysis of fewer than 750 of the donors used high-throughput TCR beta sequencing to judge whether each TCR beta V gene segment behaved as functional or pseudogenic. The number of donors typed differed by locus, with about 629-640 for A, B, C, DRB1 and DQB1, roughly 520 for DQA1, about 610 for DPA1, and approximately 470 for DPB1. The study combined high-throughput TCR immunosequencing, statistical association of individual TCRs with disease status, and machine learning to predict cytomegalovirus infection status. Donor age, sex, ethnicity and CMV serostatus were compiled together with the repertoire data. HLA typing covered class I and class II loci at four-digit resolution. The study aimed to test whether cataloging public T cell receptors could reveal signatures of past pathogen exposure. Results and caveats for the whole study, not just this receptor: Sequencing depth was assumed to be roughly uniform across donors in the presence/absence analyses, though that assumption may not hold. Compared with the approximately 670-donor mean, donors in an Asian-associated ancestry cluster had fewer N-insertions in productive TCRs, according to a later genetic analysis. Because counts were too low, more than 15 rarely observed V segments, including chromosome 9 orphons, were left out of the earlier analysis of over 550 of the donors. A few of the identified cytomegalovirus-associated TCR beta chains were confirmed in vitro to be specific for cytomegalovirus antigens. While some public TCRs were present in many individuals, most TCR sequences turned up only very rarely across donors. A later genetic analysis associated a missense DCLRE1C variant with V-gene and J-gene trimming of TCR beta chains, and an independent cohort replicated the association. According to the authors, the approach could potentially be generalized to other disease states and immunological phenotypes. CMV serostatus was the only immune exposure information available for the cohort. Some IMGT-functional V segments, including TRBV6-2 and TRBV6-3, could not be distinguished by the 87-base-pair reads and were therefore excluded. A further reported finding was that TCR beta sequences accurately predicted the HLA-A and HLA-B alleles for most subjects in the first cohort. An earlier analysis of approximately 590 of the donors showed that most TCR beta V segments appeared in productive rearrangements either about 87% or about 30% of the time, which broadly matched IMGT annotations. The study gave a list of some 150 TCR beta chains associated with cytomegalovirus. In a later analysis, several top co-occurrence clusters were reported to appear linked to parvovirus B19, influenza, CMV and Epstein-Barr virus. According to a later analysis, TCR association rates differed among HLA loci, with DRB1 alleles showing the most associated TCRs and HLA-C alleles showing the fewest. In both the original and validation cohorts, the classifier was reported to diagnose cytomegalovirus status with high specificity and sensitivity. Because HLA typing was missing for some donors at each locus, association tests included only the typed subset. Only TCR beta chains were sequenced in this cohort, and the absence of alpha or paired-chain data limited detectable features. A cluster of highly shared sequence variants was judged likely to represent a technical artifact of the sequencing pipeline. Compared with equally common non-associated chains, HLA-associated TCR beta chains in a later analysis were more clonally expanded and had lower generation probabilities. In a later analysis, about 16,000 TCR beta sequences were associated with specific HLA alleles at a false discovery rate of 0.05. Linkage disequilibrium might explain the correlated functional status among segregating V segments, but an unknown experimental factor could not be excluded. A later analysis found that most CMV-associated TCR beta chains appeared HLA-restricted, with HLA associations seemingly driven largely by CMV exposure. When HLA alleles, especially DR and DQ, strongly co-occurred, TCR associations were difficult to assign to individual alleles.

V is trimmed back by 3 bases and J by 1 base, and the junction contains 4 bases that no gene match accounts for. The germline V gene yields SNHLY for CDR1 and FYNNEI for CDR2. Counted from cysteine to phenylalanine, this CDR3 has 16 amino acids. Left in the record is the CDR3 DNA by itself, 48 bases read in frame from the first base. In total, approximately 610 healthy bone marrow donors made up the cohort. All cohort members were sampled while nominally healthy, although unrecorded immune exposures were likely present. The donor was CMV seronegative and belonged to the group of 352 seronegative cohort members. A peripheral blood sample was provided by each donor, and peripheral blood mononuclear cells were used for TCR beta sequencing. The Qiagen DNeasy Blood Extraction Kit was used to extract genomic DNA from the blood cell samples. Notes on this clone: No antigen is known for it. Base qualities are missing; no much larger clone stands one base away.

Library creation used the immunoSEQ multiplex PCR assay. For the multiplex PCR, a mixture combining 60 forward primers for TCR Vbeta segments and 13 reverse primers for TCR Jbeta segments was used. The CDR3 region of rearranged TCR beta genes was amplified from genomic DNA with a multiplex PCR assay. On the Illumina HiSeq System, the amplified TCR beta libraries were sequenced as 87-base-pair reads. The published analysis was carried out like this. In a later analysis, some 80 million unique TCR beta chains were counted across the 500 to 700 repertoires, and roughly 11 million of these chains were shared by at least two donors. To remove PCR and sequencing errors, raw reads were error-corrected and collapsed into unique sequences using a nearest-neighbor algorithm that merged closely related sequences. CDR3 sequences were aligned to IMGT reference sequences to assign V, D and J gene segments. Each retained sequence needed at least a six-nucleotide match to both a V gene segment and a J gene segment. Rearrangements were called productive when the CDR3 lacked stop codons and stayed in frame with V and J; all others were non-productive. Following IMGT convention, CDR3 was defined as the stretch from the second conserved V-encoded cysteine to the conserved J-encoded phenylalanine. Sequences without an unambiguous match to a single V gene segment were excluded from the earlier analysis of several hundred of the donors. An earlier analysis of 450 to 650 of the donors called V segments functional above 56.7% productive rearrangements and segregating when the between-donor standard deviation exceeded 5%. A statistical classification framework was built for diagnosing cytomegalovirus status from the catalog of TCR beta chain sequences. V and J gene assignment, in a later analysis, came from comparing TCR nucleotide sequences with IMGT/GENE-DB human TR gene sequences. In a later analysis, CDR3 sequences and most-parsimonious VDJ recombination scenarios were assigned using the TCRdist pipeline. In a later analysis, each TCR beta chain was defined by its CDR3 amino acid sequence together with its V-gene family, and reads lacking a unique V-gene family were excluded. To address suspected cross-contamination and a sequencing artifact, a later analysis removed approximately 590 highly shared, low-generation-probability nucleotide sequences. A later analysis calculated a clonal expansion index for each public chain from normalized within-repertoire ranks of inferred template counts. In a later analysis, generation probabilities were computed with a VDJ recombination model fitted to out-of-frame rearrangements, and the resulting probabilities were checked against IGoR. In a later analysis, hypergeometric tests were used to score TCR-TCR, TCR-HLA and TCR-CMV co-occurrence, with a repertoire-size bias correction applied to TCR pairs. To estimate false discovery rates, a later analysis permuted the HLA or CMV assignments 20 times. A later analysis grouped co-occurring TCRs with DBSCAN, adding TCRdist sequence similarity when clustering within HLA-allele-positive subsets. Repertoires with fewer than 30,000 or more than 120,000 public chains were left out of co-occurrence clustering, as were four to six repertoires with anomalous nucleotide sharing. This immuneACCESS table, as held by TCRdb, lists in-frame sequences with V and J called but not all clones. Of the missing ones, under half trace to an unresolved V gene in checked studies; the others have no known cause. V, J and clone size reflect that table, while D and trimming were determined from the DNA. This sample has fewer than 45,000 clones in its table, and over 90% of those were observed once. Together, the top ten hold 2.7% of the sample.

Sequenced material: PBMCs. The rearranged segments are TRBV2 and TRBJ2-5; 11 bases in the junction line up with TRBD2. The sequence was collected from a young woman in good health and CMV-seronegative. CDR3 sequence: CASSEGLAGGQETQYF. The bases read TGTGCCAGCAGTGAGGGCCTAGCGGGAGGCCAAGAGACCCAGTACTTC.